This TCR beta chain came from a study of T cells in localized non-small cell lung cancer. Regarding this clone: No antigen is known for it.

The assay was immunoSEQ multiplex PCR, and TCRdb's table has in-frame clones only and misses some. Of around 90,000 clones in the sample, around three quarters were seen once. Whole-study findings and limits: Elevated circulating T cell density in blood was associated with longer overall survival. Adjacent lung had a median roughly 50 of the 100 largest tumor clones. Only one tumor region was sequenced, so heterogeneity remains possible. It was uninvolved adjacent lung that showed the highest T cell clonality, exceeding tumor.

With V trimmed by 5 bases and J by 4 bases, 9 bases remained unmatched. This CDR3 has 15 residues. Germline V CDR1 and CDR2: SGHAT, FQNNGV. The sequence came from a man between 40 and 69 years old with stage II squamous cell lung carcinoma. The starting material was PBMCs, obtained before any cancer treatment. The genes are TRBV11-2 and TRBJ1-1; TRBD1 agrees at 8 bases. CDR3 protein: CASSPTDRVGTEAFF. In DNA form, the CDR3 reads TGTGCCAGCAGCCCGACGGACAGGGTGGGCACTGAAGCTTTCTTT.